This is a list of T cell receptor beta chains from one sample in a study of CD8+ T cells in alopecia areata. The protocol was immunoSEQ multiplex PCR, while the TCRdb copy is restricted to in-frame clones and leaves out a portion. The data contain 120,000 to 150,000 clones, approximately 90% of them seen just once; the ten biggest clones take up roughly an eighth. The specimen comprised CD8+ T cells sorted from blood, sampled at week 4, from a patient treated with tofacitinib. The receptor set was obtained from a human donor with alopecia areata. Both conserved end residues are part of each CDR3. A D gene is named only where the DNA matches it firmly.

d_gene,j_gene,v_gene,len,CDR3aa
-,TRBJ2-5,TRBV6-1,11,CASSDWETQYF
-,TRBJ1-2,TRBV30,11,CAWTDYYGYTF
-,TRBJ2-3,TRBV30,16,CAWNKLKSGFADTQYF
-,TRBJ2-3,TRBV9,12,CASSSRPDTQYF
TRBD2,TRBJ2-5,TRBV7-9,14,CASSFQDPGGTQYF
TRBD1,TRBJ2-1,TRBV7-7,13,CASRKGQGYEQFF
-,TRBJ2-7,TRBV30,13,CAWTLAGGYEQYF
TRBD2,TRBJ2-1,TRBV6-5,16,CASSYSMRLALNEQFF
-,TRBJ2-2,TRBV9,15,CASNAMGAHTGELFF
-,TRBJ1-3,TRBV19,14,CASSIGGSGNTIYF
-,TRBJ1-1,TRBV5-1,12,CASSLVWPEAFF
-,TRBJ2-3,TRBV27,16,CASSPDRNFRTDTQYF
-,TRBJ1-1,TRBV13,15,CASSPQFGDATEAFF
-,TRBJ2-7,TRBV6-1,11,CASSESYEQYF
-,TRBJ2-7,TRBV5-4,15,CASSLERREPYEQYF
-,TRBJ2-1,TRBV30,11,CAGSTLGEQFF
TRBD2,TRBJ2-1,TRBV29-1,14,CSVEEGTSGGNQFF
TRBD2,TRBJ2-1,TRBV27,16,CASSQTSGRGSDEQFF
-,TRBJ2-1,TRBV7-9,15,CASSLRQHLYNEQFF
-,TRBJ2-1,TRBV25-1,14,CASSRVSSYNEQFF
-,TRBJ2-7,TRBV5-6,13,CASSSTESYEQYF
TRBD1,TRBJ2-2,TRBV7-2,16,CASSLVGGPNTGELFF
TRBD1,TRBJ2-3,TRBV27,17,CASSLTGGSLIFDTQYF
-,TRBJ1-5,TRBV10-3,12,CAISEGDQPQHF
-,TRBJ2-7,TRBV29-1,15,CSVILGDSDYYEQYF
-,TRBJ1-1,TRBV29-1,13,CSVENIMNTEAFF
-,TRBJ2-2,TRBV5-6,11,CASHLGGELFF
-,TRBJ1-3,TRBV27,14,CASRPLGSGNTIYF
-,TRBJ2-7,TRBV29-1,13,CSVVGTGSYEQYF